One and the same sample provided the 32 T cell receptor beta chains below, sequenced in a study of radiotherapy plus CTLA-4 blockade in lung cancer (dated by TCRdb to the late 2010s). Libraries were constructed by the immunoSEQ multiplex PCR assay. Held by TCRdb, this immuneACCESS table contains in-frame sequences only and omits some clones. Under half of the omission traces to an unresolved V gene where checked; the cause of the rest is unknown. The sample table records roughly 130,000 clones; around 90% of these occur just once. The ten largest clones capture roughly 6.9% of the sample. Sequenced material: peripheral blood, taken from a patient treated with radiotherapy plus ipilimumab. The receptors derive from a human donor with non-small cell lung cancer that progressed on radiotherapy plus ipilimumab.

The CDR3 loop reads CASTRDHRERGQYF. CDR3 sequence (DNA): TGCGCCAGCACCCGGGACCATCGGGAACGCGGGCAGTATTTT. The chain combines TRBV10-2 with TRBJ2-3, with D possibly being TRBD1 or TRBD2 (5 bases each). V lost 7 bases and J lost 11, with 22 bases in between. This CDR3 is built from 14 residues. Per the germline V gene, CDR1 is WSHSY and CDR2 is SAAADI.

The CDR3, as DNA: TGTGCCAGCTCACCAACGGGAGGATTAGATACGCAGTATTTT. Its translation is CASSPTGGLDTQYF. This rearrangement joins TRBV18 to TRBJ2-3; 7 positions agree with TRBD2. This CDR3 has 14 residues. Trimming at V came to 2 bases and at J to 5 bases, leaving 4 bases not matched to a gene. Germline CDR1 and CDR2: KGHSH and LQKENI.

The chain couples TRBV15 to TRBJ2-5; no definite D call. From germline, CDR1 is LNHNV and CDR2 YYDKDF (reference sequence). The V gene lost 3 bases and the J gene lost 5 bases, with 16 bases spanning the gap. The CDR3 has 15 residues. This CDR3 is CATSRQVAIWETQYF. The CDR3 DNA is TGTGCCACCAGCAGGCAAGTTGCGATTTGGGAGACCCAGTACTTC.

The V gene is TRBV15, the J gene TRBJ1-1; D gene ambiguous. CDR1 is LNHNV and CDR2 is YYDKDF in the germline V gene (reference sequence). V lost 5 bases and J lost 2, with 9 bases in between. This CDR3 is 13 amino acids long. The CDR3 coding sequence is TGTGCCACCAGCCTAAAGGCAAACACTGAAGCTTTCTTT. Its protein is CATSLKANTEAFF.

This clone was picked up one time. The chain carries TRBV28 and TRBJ2-4; TRBD1 matches 8 bases. In germline, CDR1 is MDHEN, CDR2 SYDVKM. Trimming at V came to 4 bases and at J to 7 bases, leaving 3 bases not matched to a gene. This CDR3 contains 13 residues. CDR3 residues: CASSSGGWNIQYF. As DNA, the CDR3 is TGTGCCAGCAGTTCAGGGGGCTGGAACATTCAGTACTTC.

V gene TRBV7-2 combines with J gene TRBJ2-5; no reliable D call. Deletions cut 2 bases from V and 4 bases from J, with 5 bases between. CDR3 length: 12 amino acids. Per the germline V gene, CDR1 is SGHTA and CDR2 is FQGNSA. The DNA for the CDR3 is TGTGCCAGCAGCTTAAGTAGAGAGACCCAGTACTTC. The encoded protein is CASSLSRETQYF. Drawing the rest from reference TRBV7-2 and TRBJ2-5, the complete variable domain is GAGVSQSPSNKVTEKGKDVELRCDPISGHTALYWYRQSLGQGLEFLIYFQGNSAPDKSGLPSDRFSAERTGGSVSTLTIQRTQQEDSAVYLCASSLSRETQYFGPGTRLLVL.

The chain couples TRBV2 to TRBJ1-1; D is uncertain. V lost 7 bases and J lost 7, with 19 bases in between. The CDR3 is 14 amino acids. Per germline, CDR1 SNHLY and CDR2 FYNNEI. CDR3: CASTRVSHQVEAFF. The CDR3 DNA reads TGTGCCAGCACCAGAGTCAGCCATCAGGTTGAAGCTTTCTTT.

The CDR3 DNA reads TGTGCCATCAGCCTTCTGGCAGGAGGCGCAGATACGCAGTATTTT. It codes for CAISLLAGGADTQYF. V usage is TRBV10-3 and J usage is TRBJ2-3; the D gene is possibly TRBD2 (5 bases). The germline V gene encodes CDR1 ENHRY and CDR2 SYGVKD. V lost 6 bases and J lost 4, with 17 bases in between. The CDR3 is made up of 15 amino acids.

This chain links TRBV19 with TRBJ1-2; maybe TRBD1 (6 bases). Germline V lookup: CDR1 LNHDA, CDR2 SQIVND (reference sequence). The germline V and J ends were trimmed by 9 bases and 12 bases, with 14 bases remaining between them. CDR3 size: 10 residues. CDR3 residues: CASRGHFHTF. The CDR3 DNA reads TGTGCCAGCCGGGGACATTTTCACACCTTC.

The genes are TRBV2 and TRBJ2-5; possibly TRBD1 for D (5 bases). The V and J ends lost 9 bases and 5 bases respectively, with 7 bases between them. The CDR3 runs to 10 residues. CDR1 SNHLY and CDR2 FYNNEI come from the germline V gene. The DNA for the CDR3 is TGTGCCAGGACAGAGGAGACCCAGTACTTC. Translating it yields CARTEETQYF.

V and J are TRBV9 and TRBJ2-2; 7 bases match TRBD1. This CDR3 has 14 residues. Trimming took 4 bases from V and 2 from J; bases not matched to a gene: 2. Germline V lookup: CDR1 SGDLS, CDR2 YYNGEE. CDR3: CASSRDRNTGELFF. CDR3 bases: TGTGCCAGCAGCCGGGACAGAAACACCGGGGAGCTGTTTTTT.

The chain carries TRBV2 and TRBJ2-5; D gene uncertain. Trimming took 1 base from V and 1 from J, leaving 7 bases between them. The CDR3 totals 14 residues. Germline lookup yields CDR1 SNHLY and CDR2 FYNNEI. CDR3 DNA: TGTGCCAGCAGTGAAGGATGGGCCCAAGAGACCCAGTACTTC. This encodes CASSEGWAQETQYF.

This clone was detected a few times. The V call is TRBV6-1, the J call TRBJ2-2; D gene ambiguous. Germline assignment: CDR1 MNHNS and CDR2 SASEGT. CDR3 length: 13 residues. V dropped 2 bases and J dropped 3 bases, with 4 bases sitting between them. CDR3 protein: CASSETHTGELFF. CDR3 sequence (DNA): TGTGCCAGCAGTGAAACCCACACCGGGGAGCTGTTTTTT.

This clone was seen once. The chain carries TRBV9 and TRBJ2-5; D may be TRBD1 or TRBD2 (5 bases each). CDR3 length equals 16 residues. Trimming shortened V by 0 bases and J by 2 bases, and 14 bases separated the two germline ends. Germline V CDR1 and CDR2: SGDLS, YYNGEE. In nucleotides, the CDR3 is TGTGCCAGCAGCGTAGTGGGACCGCACCCTCAAGAGACCCAGTACTTC. Translation: CASSVVGPHPQETQYF.

This chain uses TRBV5-1 with TRBJ2-7; TRBD1 matches 7 bases. With V trimmed by 8 bases and J by 3 bases, 11 bases remained unmatched. The CDR3 is 14 amino acids. Germline CDR1 reads SGHRS; CDR2 reads YFSETQ. The CDR3 coding sequence is TGCGCCAGTCGAAAATTACAGGGGAACTACGAGCAGTACTTC. Translated: CASRKLQGNYEQYF.

J is TRBJ2-2 and V is TRBV6-4; D remains ambiguous. Trimming removed 6 bases at V and 2 bases at J, with 10 bases between. Germline CDR1 is MRHNA and CDR2 is SNTAGT. CDR3 size: 14 residues. The CDR3 coding sequence is TGTGCCAGCAGCTTGGGCCACAACACCGGGGAGCTGTTTTTT. Protein: CASSLGHNTGELFF.

The chain is built from TRBV5-1 and TRBJ2-7; the D gene is possibly TRBD2 (6 bases). The CDR3 loop spans 16 amino acids. Germline CDR1 is SGHRS and CDR2 is YFSETQ. The V gene lost 1 base and the J gene lost 3 bases, with 17 bases spanning the gap. The CDR3 loop reads CASSLTETSRFYEQYF. CDR3 DNA: TGCGCCAGCAGCTTGACCGAGACTAGTCGATTCTACGAGCAGTACTTC.

The V call is TRBV27, the J call TRBJ1-4; 11 bases agree with TRBD1. Looked up from germline, CDR1 is MNHEY and CDR2 is SMNVEV (reference sequence). After removal of 4 bases from V and 12 bases from J, the junction contained 7 bases not matched to a gene. The CDR3 runs to 14 residues. The CDR3 region is CASSYTGTGGELFF. The CDR3 region has the DNA TGTGCCAGCAGTTACACCGGGACAGGGGGGGAACTGTTTTTT.

The CDR3 DNA reads TGTGCCTGGAGTGAGGGATTCTCTGGGGCCAACGTCCTGACTTTC. This codes for CAWSEGFSGANVLTF. This chain connects TRBV30 to TRBJ2-6, with no clear D. The CDR3 covers 15 residues. Trimming left V 1 base short and J 0 bases short, with 7 bases between. Germline CDR1 and CDR2: GTSNPN and SVGIG (reference sequence).

The rearrangement joins TRBV19 to TRBJ1-2, with 7 positions matching TRBD1. The length of the CDR3 is 14 residues. The V gene end was trimmed by 4 bases and the J gene end by 7 bases; junction bases not matched to a gene: 9. Germline V CDR1 and CDR2: LNHDA, SQIVND (reference sequence). This CDR3 reads CASSKQGPERGYTF. Written as DNA, the CDR3 is TGTGCCAGTAGTAAACAGGGGCCTGAGCGTGGCTACACCTTC.

The chain has TRBV19 and TRBJ1-1, with D perhaps TRBD1 (5 bases). The germline CDR1 and CDR2 sequences are LNHDA and SQIVND (reference sequence). The CDR3 is made up of 15 amino acids. The V end lost 2 bases, the J end lost 0 bases, and 10 bases lay between the germline ends. For the CDR3, the DNA is TGTGCCAGTAGTATACAGGGTGTGGTGAACACTGAAGCTTTCTTT. Protein: CASSIQGVVNTEAFF.

The chain recombines TRBV5-6 with TRBJ2-1; D is uncertain. CDR3 length: 15 amino acids. V shed 3 bases and J shed 5 bases, with 15 bases lying between them. The germline V gene has CDR1 SGHDT and CDR2 YYEEEE. The CDR3 coding sequence is TGTGCCAGCAGCTCCGCGTGGGTGGGGAACAATGAGCAGTTCTTC. As protein: CASSSAWVGNNEQFF.

The genes are TRBV20-1 and TRBJ2-1; D uncertain. This CDR3 has 11 residues. Trimming removed 1 base from V and 5 bases from J, with 3 bases in between. The germline gives CDR1 DFQATT, CDR2 SNEGSKA (reference sequence). The CDR3 loop is CSARANNEQFF. The DNA of the CDR3 is TGCAGTGCTAGAGCGAACAATGAGCAGTTCTTC.

The rearrangement links TRBV27 to TRBJ2-1; D perhaps matches TRBD2 (6 bases). V was pared by 6 bases and J by 4 bases, with 16 bases between. In germline, CDR1 is MNHEY, CDR2 SMNVEV (reference sequence). The CDR3 length is 15 residues. This chain's CDR3 is CASRISGGEYNEQFF. The CDR3 DNA reads TGTGCCAGCAGAATTAGCGGCGGGGAATACAATGAGCAGTTCTTC.

The sample holds one count of this clone. The rearrangement links TRBV29-1 to TRBJ1-2, with 10 nucleotides matching TRBD1. The V and J ends lost 4 bases and 4 bases, in that order; junction bases with no gene match: 6. This CDR3 contains 14 residues. CDR1 and CDR2 from the germline V gene are SQVTM and ANQGSEA. The CDR3 region has the DNA TGCAGCGTTGCTCGGGACAGGGGCGTCTATGGCTACACCTTC. Translation gives CSVARDRGVYGYTF.

The chain recombines TRBV7-9 with TRBJ2-7; D might be TRBD2 (6 bases). The CDR3 totals 14 residues. V was trimmed by 0 bases and J by 6 bases, leaving 12 bases between them. Germline CDR1 and CDR2: SEHNR and FQNEAQ (reference sequence). CDR3 residues: CASSLAGGSGEQYF. The CDR3 nucleotides read TGTGCCAGCAGCTTAGCGGGAGGTTCAGGCGAGCAGTACTTC.

The chain couples TRBV10-1 to TRBJ2-1; TRBD2 agrees at 11 bases. Trimming at V came to 2 bases and at J to 7 bases, leaving 10 bases not matched to a gene. The CDR3 runs to 17 residues. The germline gives CDR1 WNHNN, CDR2 SYGVQD (reference sequence). CDR3 region: CASSETSGGLAANEQFF. DNA for the CDR3: TGCGCCAGCAGTGAGACCAGCGGGGGACTAGCGGCTAATGAGCAGTTCTTC.

V usage is TRBV5-1 and J usage is TRBJ2-2, with 9 bases matching TRBD2. Germline V gives CDR1 SGHRS, CDR2 YFSETQ. V shed 4 bases and J 5 bases; nucleotides not matched to a gene: 9. The CDR3 consists of 16 residues. The CDR3 region has the DNA TGCGCCAGCAGCCCCAAAATAGCGGGAGCGACCGGGGAGCTGTTTTTT. Translating gives CASSPKIAGATGELFF.

The chain carries TRBV7-3 and TRBJ2-1; D is undetermined. V was clipped by 5 bases and J by 6 bases, with 11 bases between them. Germline V CDR1 and CDR2: SGHTA, FQGTGA. The CDR3 sequence is 13 residues long. CDR3: CASSAQISNEQFF. DNA for the CDR3: TGTGCCAGCAGCGCCCAGATAAGCAATGAGCAGTTCTTC. Full variable domain (rest looked up from reference TRBV7-3 and TRBJ2-1): GAGVSQTPSNKVTEKGKYVELRCDPISGHTALYWYRQSLGQGPEFLIYFQGTGAADDSGLPNDRFFAVRPEGSVSTLKIQRTERGDSAVYLCASSAQISNEQFFGPGTRLTVL.

CDR3 amino acids: CASSPPILGSDTQYF. DNA of the CDR3: TGTGCCAGCTCACCACCGATATTGGGATCAGATACGCAGTATTTT. The chain combines TRBV18 with TRBJ2-3, with no clear D. CDR1 KGHSH and CDR2 LQKENI come from the germline V gene. The CDR3 loop spans 15 amino acids. With 0 bases removed from V and 4 bases from J, the gap between germline ends came to 11 bases.

The chain carries TRBV11-3 and TRBJ2-1, with D unclear. Trimming removed 6 bases from V and 10 bases from J, with 10 bases in between. This CDR3 has 11 amino acids. Germline loops: CDR1 SGHNT, CDR2 YENEEA. For the CDR3, the DNA is TGTGCCAGCAGTCTCTTGGCCGAGCAGTTCTTC. It encodes CASSLLAEQFF.

The chain couples TRBV4-1 to TRBJ1-1, with D perhaps TRBD1 (5 bases). V lost 1 base and J lost 8, with 8 bases in between. The CDR3 contains 12 residues. Germline assignment: CDR1 MGHRA and CDR2 YSYEKL. CDR3 in DNA: TGCGCCAGCAGCCAAGGGGAGGGGGAAGCTTTCTTT. Translated, it gives CASSQGEGEAFF.